The T cell receptor (beta chain) under discussion was sequenced for a study of cytomegalovirus exposure and HLA in healthy donors. General observations from the study: The study listed 150 to 200 cytomegalovirus-associated TCR beta chains.

J gave up 4 bases and V 5 bases, and 4 bases lay outside the gene matches. Germline V gene lookup returns CDR1 SNHLY and CDR2 FYNNEI. The CDR3 totals 13 residues. Produced via immunoSEQ multiplex PCR; TCRdb's table is partial and in-frame only. Among tens of thousands of clones listed, almost 95% were seen once. Concerning this clone: What it binds is unknown.

The source material was PBMCs. The TCR was taken from a man aged 18 to 30 in good health and CMV-seronegative. The genes are TRBV2 and TRBJ1-1, with 7 nucleotides matching TRBD1. This CDR3 is CASSRGRGTEAFF. Written as DNA, the CDR3 is TGTGCCAGCAGTAGGGGGCGCGGCACTGAAGCTTTCTTT.